This T cell receptor (beta chain) is from a study of T cell responses to AZD1222 COVID-19 vaccine. The CDR3 is 13 amino acids. CDR1 and CDR2 (germline): SGDLS, YYNGEE. V trimming: 3 bases; J trimming: 8 bases; junction bases outside the gene matches: 4. Method: immunoSEQ multiplex PCR; TCRdb's copy keeps in-frame clones and lacks some. The repertoire holds about 59,000 clones, with nearly 90% as singletons. The rearrangement links TRBV9 to TRBJ1-1, with TRBD1 identical over 10 bases. This sequence originates from an adult who received the AZD1222 COVID-19 vaccine. The material was peripheral blood, obtained 28 days after the second AZD1222 dose. The CDR3 spells CASSDLTGGEAFF. CDR3 nucleotides: TGTGCCAGCAGCGACCTGACAGGGGGCGAAGCTTTCTTT.